The 10 T cell receptor beta chains in this list originate from one sample, sequenced in a study of blood T cells in healthy people across ages (dated by TCRdb to 2015 to 2017). The method behind the library was 5' RACE. The instrument was an Illumina HiSeq 2500. A second PCR of roughly 7 to 11 cycles was performed with a sample-barcoded 5' primer and a J-beta primer mix. TCRdb redid the processing of the public reads, applying fastp at Q25 and MiXCR, and retained in-frame beta chains. Rows with one shared CDR3 protein collapse into an entry with the most common genes and DNA. Within this sample are approximately 810,000 distinct CDR3 sequences, with under 35% of them counted one time only. 17% of the sample comes from the top ten. Sample: blood. These receptors were taken from a woman of 80 years or more in good health.

This clonotype was seen a handful of times. The gene calls are TRBV7-9 and TRBJ2-5, with D possibly matching TRBD2 (7 bases). Germline CDR1 reads SEHNR; CDR2 reads FQNEAQ (reference sequence). V lost 6 bases and J lost 4, with 15 bases in between. This CDR3 region has 14 residues. The DNA of the CDR3 is TGTGCCAGCAGACCTCGGGGGGCTGGAGAGACCCAGTACTTC. Protein sequence: CASRPRGAGETQYF.

The chain has TRBV30 and TRBJ2-2; 8 bases agree with TRBD2. The CDR3 loop spans 17 amino acids. J lost 4 bases, V lost 0 bases, and 10 bases had no gene match. CDR1 and CDR2 (germline): GTSNPN, SVGIG (reference sequence). CDR3 protein: CAWSVLGGGPRTGELFF. CDR3 nucleotide sequence: TGTGCCTGGAGTGTACTGGGCGGGGGGCCTCGCACCGGGGAGCTGTTTTTT.

The chain recombines TRBV9 with TRBJ1-2; no reliable D call. V lost 0 bases and J 7 bases, leaving 16 bases between the germline ends. The CDR3 covers 15 residues. Germline V gives CDR1 SGDLS, CDR2 YYNGEE. CDR3 sequence reads: CASSVGPGEEGGYTF. CDR3 nucleotides: TGTGCCAGCAGCGTAGGTCCAGGAGAGGAGGGTGGCTACACCTTC. Supplemented by reference TRBV9 and TRBJ1-2, the full variable domain reads DSGVTQTPKHLITATGQRVTLRCSPRSGDLSVYWYQQSLDQGLQFLIQYYNGEERAKGNILERFSAQQFPDLHSELNLSSLELGDSALYFCASSVGPGEEGGYTFGSGTRLTVV.

The rearrangement uses TRBV25-1 and TRBJ1-4, with D possibly TRBD1 on 5 matching bases. The V end lost 6 bases, the J end lost 3 bases, and 23 bases lay between the germline ends. CDR3 length: 18 residues. Looked up from germline, CDR1 is MGHDK and CDR2 is SYGVNS. This CDR3 is CASRAGTAAIGSNEKLFF. As DNA, the CDR3 is TGTGCCAGCAGGGCCGGGACCGCGGCTATCGGGTCTAATGAAAAACTGTTTTTT.

The chain is built from TRBV20-1 and TRBJ2-4; TRBD2 agrees at 9 bases. The CDR3 consists of 19 residues. J gave up 13 bases and V 1 base, and 26 bases lay outside the gene matches. Germline V gene data show CDR1 as DFQATT and CDR2 as SNEGSKA (reference sequence). The CDR3 protein is CSARGLGASGTTGYNEQYF. DNA for the CDR3: TGCAGTGCTAGAGGCCTCGGGGCTAGCGGGACGACGGGATACAATGAGCAGTACTTC.

V is TRBV7-7 and J is TRBJ2-5; D remains unclear. Looked up from germline, CDR1 is SSHAT and CDR2 is FNYEAQ (reference sequence). The CDR3 sequence is 13 residues long. This CDR3 reads CARSVPGQETQYF. CDR3 in DNA: TGTGCTCGCAGCGTCCCCGGCCAAGAGACCCAGTACTTC. Full variable domain (outside the CDR3, taken from reference TRBV7-7 and TRBJ2-5): GAGVSQSPRYKVTKRGQDVTLRCDPISSHATLYWYQQALGQGPEFLTYFNYEAQPDKSGLPSDRFSAERPEGSISTLTIQRTEQRDSAMYRCARSVPGQETQYFGPGTRLLVL.

This clonotype came up a few times. The rearrangement links TRBV5-1 to TRBJ2-1; 9 nucleotides match TRBD1. The trim removed 1 base at V and 7 bases at J, leaving 9 bases unmatched. This CDR3 comprises 16 residues. Germline V gene data show CDR1 as SGHRS and CDR2 as YFSETQ. CDR3 protein: CASSLQQGARWNEQFF. The CDR3, as DNA: TGCGCCAGCAGCTTGCAACAGGGGGCAAGATGGAATGAGCAGTTCTTC.

This clonotype occurred a few times. J is TRBJ2-5 and V is TRBV6-4; D unresolved. Trimming removed 4 bases at V and 2 bases at J, with 8 bases between. This CDR3 contains 13 residues. Germline-derived CDR1 and CDR2 are MRHNA and SNTAGT. The CDR3: CASSVQEQETQYF. The CDR3 coding sequence is TGTGCCAGCAGTGTCCAAGAGCAAGAGACCCAGTACTTC.

This clonotype was counted many times. The chain links TRBV19 to TRBJ2-7; TRBD2 agrees at 11 bases. From germline, CDR1 is LNHDA and CDR2 SQIVND (reference sequence). The V gene end was trimmed by 9 bases and the J gene end by 0 bases; junction bases not matched to a gene: 10. The CDR3 sequence is 16 residues long. The CDR3 reads CARPASGGSSSYEQYF. The CDR3 DNA is TGTGCCAGACCGGCTAGCGGGGGGTCTAGCTCCTACGAGCAGTACTTC.

This clonotype was detected a few times. The chain couples TRBV5-1 to TRBJ2-1; 9 bases are a match to TRBD1. The CDR3 has 16 amino acids. Germline V gives CDR1 SGHRS, CDR2 YFSETQ. Trimming cost V 4 bases and J 4 bases; bases outside gene matches: 9. CDR3 protein: CASSVTGTGRYNEQFF. CDR3 DNA: TGCGCCAGCAGCGTAACCGGGACAGGGCGATACAATGAGCAGTTCTTC.